This TCR beta chain was recovered during a study of blood T cell repertoires in COVID-19. On the study more broadly: The United States, Italy and Spain provided the acute and convalescent COVID-19 samples. PBMCs, B-cell-depleted T cells, or T cells were the source of the cDNA or gDNA that made up the material.

Under the authors' procedure: Nucleated cell number was recorded as an estimate derived from reference gene primer amplification. Libraries were prepared by immunoSEQ multiplex PCR; TCRdb keeps only in-frame clonotypes and omits some of them. V, J and clone size are those of that table, while D and trimming were read from the DNA. The data contain about 48,000 clones, approximately 83% of them singletons. This CDR3 has 16 residues. V was clipped by 1 base and J by 7 bases; unmatched bases: 5. Germline V gene sequence: CDR1 SGHRS, CDR2 YFSETQ. This chain uses TRBV5-1 with TRBJ2-1, with TRBD2 matching over 13 bases. Sequenced: peripheral blood. The clonotype originates from a human donor in a cohort sampled during active COVID-19. The donor label of this sample is uncertain. The CDR3 nucleotides read TGCGCCAGCAGCTTGAGAACTAGCGGGGGGGCAAATGAGCAGTTCTTC. Amino acid sequence: CASSLRTSGGANEQFF.